This TCR beta chain was profiled in a study of T-cell reconstitution after alpha-beta-depleted transplantation in children. Preparation of the TCRbeta library involved a method that used unique molecular identifiers. One entry per CDR3 protein, called by TCRdb with MiXCR from the PCR reads. Of roughly 400,000 distinct CDR3 sequences detected, roughly 20% appear once; the ten largest clones hold 3.8%. The sample consisted of PBMCs from the stem cell graft donor, taken from the stem cell graft. This TCR came from a human donor who donated a stem cell graft to a child with acute myeloid leukemia.

As DNA, the CDR3 is TGTGCCAGCAGCTCAGGACTGATAAACACCGGGGAGCTGTTTTTT. Translating gives CASSSGLINTGELFF. The J gene is TRBJ2-2, the V gene TRBV7-2; perhaps TRBD2 as D (5 bases). The CDR3 contains 15 residues. The ends were cut back, 4 bases at V and 2 bases at J, with 11 bases in the middle. From germline, CDR1 is SGHTA and CDR2 FQGNSA.